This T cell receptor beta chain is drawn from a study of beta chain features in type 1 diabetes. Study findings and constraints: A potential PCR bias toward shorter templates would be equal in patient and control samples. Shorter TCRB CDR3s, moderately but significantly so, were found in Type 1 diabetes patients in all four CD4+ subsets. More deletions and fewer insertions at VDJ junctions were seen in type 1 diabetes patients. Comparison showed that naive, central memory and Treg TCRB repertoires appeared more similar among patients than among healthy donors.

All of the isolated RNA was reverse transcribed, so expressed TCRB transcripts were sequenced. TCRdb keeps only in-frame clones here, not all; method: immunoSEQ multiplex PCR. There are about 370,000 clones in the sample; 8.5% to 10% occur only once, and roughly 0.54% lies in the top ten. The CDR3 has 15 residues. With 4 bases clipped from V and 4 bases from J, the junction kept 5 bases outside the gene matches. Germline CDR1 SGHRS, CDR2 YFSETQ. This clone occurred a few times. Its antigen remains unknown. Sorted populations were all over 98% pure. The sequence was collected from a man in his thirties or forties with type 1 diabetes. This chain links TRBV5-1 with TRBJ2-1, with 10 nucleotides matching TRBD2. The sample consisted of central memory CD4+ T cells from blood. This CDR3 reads CASSGGLAEYNEQFF. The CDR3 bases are TGCGCCAGCAGCGGAGGACTAGCGGAGTACAATGAGCAGTTCTTC.